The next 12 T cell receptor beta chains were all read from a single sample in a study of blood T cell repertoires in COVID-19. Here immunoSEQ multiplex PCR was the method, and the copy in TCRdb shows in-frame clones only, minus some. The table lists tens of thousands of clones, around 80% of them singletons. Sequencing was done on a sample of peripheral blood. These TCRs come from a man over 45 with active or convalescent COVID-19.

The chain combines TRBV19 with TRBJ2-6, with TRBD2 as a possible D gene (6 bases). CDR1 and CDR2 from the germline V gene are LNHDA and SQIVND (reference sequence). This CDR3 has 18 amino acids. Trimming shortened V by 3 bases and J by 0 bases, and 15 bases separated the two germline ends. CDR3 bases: TGTGCCAGTAGTATTCTGGGGGGTGATCGCTCTGGGGCCAACGTCCTGACTTTC. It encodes CASSILGGDRSGANVLTF.

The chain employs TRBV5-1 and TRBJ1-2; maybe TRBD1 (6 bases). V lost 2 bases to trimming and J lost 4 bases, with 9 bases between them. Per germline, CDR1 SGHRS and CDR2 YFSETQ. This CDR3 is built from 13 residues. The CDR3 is CASSFNRAYGYTF. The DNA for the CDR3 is TGCGCCAGCAGCTTCAACAGGGCCTATGGCTACACCTTC.

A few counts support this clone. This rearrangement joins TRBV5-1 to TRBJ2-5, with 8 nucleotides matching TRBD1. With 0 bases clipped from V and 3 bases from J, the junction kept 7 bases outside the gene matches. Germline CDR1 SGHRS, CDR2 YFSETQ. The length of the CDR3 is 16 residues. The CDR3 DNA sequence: TGCGCCAGCAGCTTGGGAGACAGGGGTACGAAAGAGACCCAGTACTTC. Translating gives CASSLGDRGTKETQYF.

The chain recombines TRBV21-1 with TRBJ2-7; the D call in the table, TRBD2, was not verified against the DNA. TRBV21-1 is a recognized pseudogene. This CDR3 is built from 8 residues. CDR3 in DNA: TGTGCTACCTACGAGCAGTACGTC. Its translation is CATYEQYV.

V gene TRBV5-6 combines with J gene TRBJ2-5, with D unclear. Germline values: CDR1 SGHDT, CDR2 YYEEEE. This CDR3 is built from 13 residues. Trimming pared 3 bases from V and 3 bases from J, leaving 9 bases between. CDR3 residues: CASSSSTKETQYF. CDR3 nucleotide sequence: TGTGCCAGCAGCTCGAGCACGAAAGAGACCCAGTACTTC.

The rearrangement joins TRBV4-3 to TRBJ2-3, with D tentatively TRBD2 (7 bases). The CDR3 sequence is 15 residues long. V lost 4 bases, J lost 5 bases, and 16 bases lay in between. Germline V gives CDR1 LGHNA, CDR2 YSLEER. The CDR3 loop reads CASSRRQGREDTQYF. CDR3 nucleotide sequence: TGCGCCAGCAGCCGACGGCAGGGGAGGGAAGATACGCAGTATTTT.

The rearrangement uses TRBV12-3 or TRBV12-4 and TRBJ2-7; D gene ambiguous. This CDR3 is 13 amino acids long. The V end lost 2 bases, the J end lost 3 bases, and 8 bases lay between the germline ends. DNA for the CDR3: TGTGCCAGCAGTTTACCAGACTTCTACGAGCAGTACTTC. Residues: CASSLPDFYEQYF.

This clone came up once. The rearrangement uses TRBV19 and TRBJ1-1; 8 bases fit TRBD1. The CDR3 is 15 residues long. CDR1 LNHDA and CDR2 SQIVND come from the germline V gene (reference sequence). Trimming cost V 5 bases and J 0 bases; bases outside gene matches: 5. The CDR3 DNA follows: TGTGCCAGTAGTCCTAGGACAGGGATGAACACTGAAGCTTTCTTT. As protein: CASSPRTGMNTEAFF.

The CDR3 reads CASSIRDRGRYEQYV. The CDR3 DNA reads as TGCGCCAGCAGCATACGGGACAGGGGTCGGTACGAGCAGTACGTC. V usage is TRBV5-1 and J usage is TRBJ2-7; 10 bases fit TRBD1. The CDR3 runs 15 residues. Germline lookup yields CDR1 SGHRS and CDR2 YFSETQ. Trimming took 4 bases from V and 4 from J; bases not matched to a gene: 8.

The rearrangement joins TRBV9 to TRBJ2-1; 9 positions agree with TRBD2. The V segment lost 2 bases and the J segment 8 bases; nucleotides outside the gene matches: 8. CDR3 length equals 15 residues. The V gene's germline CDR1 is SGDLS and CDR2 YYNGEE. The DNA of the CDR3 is TGTGCCAGCAGCGTTTCGGGACTAGCAGGCTATGAGCAGTTCTTC. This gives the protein CASSVSGLAGYEQFF.

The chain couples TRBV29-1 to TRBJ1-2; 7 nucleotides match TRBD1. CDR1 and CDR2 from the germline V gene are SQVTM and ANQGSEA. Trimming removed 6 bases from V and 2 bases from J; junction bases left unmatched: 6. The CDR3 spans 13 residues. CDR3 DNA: TGCAGCGTATTACGGACAGGAAACTATGGCTACACCTTC. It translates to CSVLRTGNYGYTF.

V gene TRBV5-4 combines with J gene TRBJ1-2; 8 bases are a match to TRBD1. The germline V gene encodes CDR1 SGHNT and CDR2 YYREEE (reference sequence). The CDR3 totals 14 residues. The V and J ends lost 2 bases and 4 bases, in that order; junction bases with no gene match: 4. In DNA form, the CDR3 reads TGTGCCAGCAGCTTCCCAGGGGGCGTCTATGGCTACACCTTC. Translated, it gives CASSFPGGVYGYTF.